The TCR beta chain under discussion was sequenced for a study of human CD8 memory T cell subsets. Study findings and constraints: Exclusively the beta chains of the T cell receptor underwent sequencing in this study. Diversity in stem-like memory and precursor exhausted T cells was similarly high, unlike effector memory cells.

A remark on this clonotype: Its target is not known.

The TCR beta sequencing libraries came from UMI-labeled 5' RACE. Reprocessing the 5' RACE reads, TCRdb reports a single entry for every CDR3 protein and omits DNA. The data include about 6,700 distinct CDR3 sequences; the top ten clones carry 24%. Negative magnetic separation was used for the enrichment of total CD8+ T cells. The CDR3 covers 17 residues. Germline V gives CDR1 SGHVS, CDR2 FQNEAQ. This clonotype originated in a human donor in good health. The sequencing sample was made of CD8+ T cells from PBMCs. The chain is built from TRBV7-8 and TRBJ2-3; with no DNA, the TCRdb D assignment of TRBD1 cannot be verified. The CDR3 loop reads CASSWTLTGDVTDTQYF.